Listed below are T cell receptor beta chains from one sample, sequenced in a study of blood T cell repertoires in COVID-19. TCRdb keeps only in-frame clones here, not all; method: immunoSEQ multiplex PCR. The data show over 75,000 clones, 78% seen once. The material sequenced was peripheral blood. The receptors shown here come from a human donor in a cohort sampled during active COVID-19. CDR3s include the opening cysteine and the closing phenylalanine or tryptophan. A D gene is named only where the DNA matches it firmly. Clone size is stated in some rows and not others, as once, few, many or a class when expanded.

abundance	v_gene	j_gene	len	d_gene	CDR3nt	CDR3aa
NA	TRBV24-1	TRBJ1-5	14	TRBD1	TGTGCCACCAGCCCGGGACAGTTCAATCAGCCCCAGCATTTT	CATSPGQFNQPQHF
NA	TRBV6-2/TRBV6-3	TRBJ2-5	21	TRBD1	TGTGCCAGCAGTTACTCGTTGATTTCCGCCCGTGGACAGGGCCCCCGGGAGACCCAGTACTTC	CASSYSLISARGQGPRETQYF
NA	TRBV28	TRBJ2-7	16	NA	TGTGCCACCACAAACCTGGCGGGTTTCCCAACCTACGAGCAGTACTTC	CATTNLAGFPTYEQYF
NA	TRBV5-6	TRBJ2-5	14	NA	TGTGCCAGCAGCTTGACAGCAAATGAAGAGACCCAGTACTTC	CASSLTANEETQYF
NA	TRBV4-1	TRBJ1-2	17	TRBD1	TGCGCCAGCAGCCAAGGGCTAGTCGACAGGGACTTCTATGGCTACACCTTC	CASSQGLVDRDFYGYTF
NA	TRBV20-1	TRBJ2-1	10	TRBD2	TGCAGTGCTAAGCGGGAGGGCCAGTTCTTC	CSAKREGQFF
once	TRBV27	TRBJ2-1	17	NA	TGTGCCAGCAGTTTATCGATTGGGGGGAGCTCCTACAATGAGCAGTTCTTC	CASSLSIGGSSYNEQFF
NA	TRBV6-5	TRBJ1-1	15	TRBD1	TGTGCCAGCAGGGCTCCCGGGACAGGCAACGGTGAAGCTTTCTTT	CASRAPGTGNGEAFF
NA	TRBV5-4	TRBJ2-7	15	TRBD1	TGTGCCAGCAGCTCGACAGGGCACAATTCCTACGAGCAGTACTTC	CASSSTGHNSYEQYF
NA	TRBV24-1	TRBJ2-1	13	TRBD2	TGTGCCACCGGGGACGGGGGGGTAAATGAGCAGTTCTTC	CATGDGGVNEQFF
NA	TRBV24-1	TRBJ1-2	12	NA	TGTGCCACCGACATCGGGGGGGATGGCTACACCTTC	CATDIGGDGYTF
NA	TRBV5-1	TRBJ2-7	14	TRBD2	TGCGCCAGCAGTTTCGGGGGGGCCGACTACGAGCAGTACTTC	CASSFGGADYEQYF
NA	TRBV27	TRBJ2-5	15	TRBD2	TGTGCCAGCAGTTTGTCGGGGGGGCGGCTGGAGACCCAGTACTTC	CASSLSGGRLETQYF
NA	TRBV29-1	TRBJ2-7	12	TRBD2	TGCAGTGGGGGGGACGCTGTTTCGGGGCAGTACTTC	CSGGDAVSGQYF
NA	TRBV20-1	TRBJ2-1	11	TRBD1	TGCAGTGCTCGACAGGGCCCTGAGCAGTTCTTC	CSARQGPEQFF
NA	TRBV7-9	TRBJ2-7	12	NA	TGTGCCAGCAGCACCTCAGGAGGCGAGCAGTACTTC	CASSTSGGEQYF
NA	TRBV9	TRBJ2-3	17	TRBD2	TGTGCCAGCAGCGAGGGACTAGCGGGGTCCCGCACAGATACGCAGTATTTT	CASSEGLAGSRTDTQYF
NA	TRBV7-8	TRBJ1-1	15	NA	TGTGCCAGCAGCCTCCCACATTCACAGAACACTGAAGCTTTCTTT	CASSLPHSQNTEAFF
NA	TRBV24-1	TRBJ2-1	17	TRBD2	TGTGCCACCTCCCCAGCGGGAAGGGATCCCAAATACAATGAGCAGTTCTTC	CATSPAGRDPKYNEQFF
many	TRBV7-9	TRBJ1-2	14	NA	TGTGCCAGCAGAGATGATAGGGGATTTTCTGGCTACACCTTC	CASRDDRGFSGYTF
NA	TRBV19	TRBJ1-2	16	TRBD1	TGTGCCAGTATTAAGACAGGGACCCCTTTAGGGGGTGGCTACACCTTC	CASIKTGTPLGGGYTF
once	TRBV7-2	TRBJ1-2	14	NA	TGTGCCAGCAGCTTAGTGGAGGGTGTGGGTGGCTACACCTTC	CASSLVEGVGGYTF
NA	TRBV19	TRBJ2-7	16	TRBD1	TGTGCCAGTAGGCATTCCGGGACAGGGGGGAACTACGAGCAGTACTTC	CASRHSGTGGNYEQYF